Given below is one T cell receptor beta chain in context. What it recognizes is unknown. This entry belongs to a study of beta chain features in type 1 diabetes. Overall study context: In age, gender and cell yields, patients were similar to healthy donors.

Study results and limitations: The study found moderately but significantly shorter TCRB CDR3s in all four CD4+ subsets of Type 1 diabetes patients.

V shed 7 bases and J shed 0 bases, with 13 bases lying between them. CDR1 is LNHDA and CDR2 is SQIVND in the germline V gene (reference sequence). The CDR3 is made up of 16 amino acids. Investigators reverse transcribed all isolated RNA, so they sequenced expressed TCRB transcripts. The method was immunoSEQ multiplex PCR; TCRdb's version includes in-frame clones alone and lacks a portion of them. The table records hundreds of thousands of clones, around 15% of them present only once. The J gene is TRBJ2-6, the V gene TRBV19; D is uncertain. Specimen: naive CD4+ T cells from blood. The TCR originated in a man aged 18 to 29 with type 1 diabetes. CDR3 nucleotides: TGTGCCAGTACCAAAACCTGGGGCTCTGGGGCCAACGTCCTGACTTTC. It codes for CASTKTWGSGANVLTF.